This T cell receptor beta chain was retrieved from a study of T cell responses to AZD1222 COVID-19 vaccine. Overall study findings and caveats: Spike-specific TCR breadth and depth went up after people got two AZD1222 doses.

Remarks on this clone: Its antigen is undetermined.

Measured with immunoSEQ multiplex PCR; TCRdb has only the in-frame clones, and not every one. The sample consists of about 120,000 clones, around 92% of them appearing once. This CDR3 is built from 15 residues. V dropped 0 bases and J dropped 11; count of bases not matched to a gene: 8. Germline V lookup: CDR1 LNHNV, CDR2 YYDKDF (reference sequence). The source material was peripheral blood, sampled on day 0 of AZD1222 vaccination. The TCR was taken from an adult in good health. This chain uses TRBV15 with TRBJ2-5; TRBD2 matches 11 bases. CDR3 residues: CATSRDQTSGIAQYF. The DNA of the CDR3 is TGTGCCACCAGCAGAGATCAGACTAGCGGGATAGCACAGTACTTC.